This T cell receptor beta chain was sequenced during a study of CD8 T cells in ankylosing spondylitis. Findings and caveats of the study: Characteristic of ankylosing spondylitis blood, it appeared, was a TCR beta motif comprising about eight highly homologous variants. Disease-linked clones bore a CD8+ phenotype, appearing relatively rarely in peripheral blood. The study looked at matched synovial fluid samples from ankylosing spondylitis patients. Disease-linked clones were reported to be significantly enriched there.

One entry per CDR3 protein results from TCRdb running MiXCR on the 5' RACE reads. Seen here are more than 300,000 distinct CDR3 sequences, 6.5% to 10% observed once, and the top ten hold roughly 15%. The CDR3 covers 17 residues. Trimming took 7 bases from V and 0 from J; bases not matched to a gene: 12. As concerns this clonotype: Its antigen remains unidentified.

The chain carries TRBV12-3 or TRBV12-4 and TRBJ2-1; TRBD2 aligns across 7 bases. This TCR came from a male donor with ankylosing spondylitis. Sequenced input: blood, either unsorted or a sorted T cell fraction (not recorded which). The CDR3 nucleotides are TGTGCCAGCACCCTGGGGCTAGCGGAACACTCCTACAATGAGCAGTTCTTC. Amino acid sequence: CASTLGLAEHSYNEQFF.